The 5 T cell receptor beta chains in this list originate from one sample, sequenced in a study of long-term antiretroviral therapy in people with HIV (dated by TCRdb to the early 2020s). The immunoSEQ hsTCRB v3.0 assay was used at survey level resolution for TRB variable region sequencing. This immuneACCESS table, as held by TCRdb, lists in-frame sequences with V and J called but not all clones. Of the missing ones, under half trace to an unresolved V gene in checked studies; the others have no known cause. This sample holds 22,000 or so clones; 84% were observed only once. The top ten clones comprise approximately 4.5% of the sample. This specimen consisted of unsorted PBMCs, obtained about 6.1 years after starting antiretroviral therapy. The source of these receptors is a man younger than 40 with HIV.

The V gene is TRBV4-3, the J gene TRBJ2-7, with D hard to call. The CDR3 length is 13 residues. The ends were cut back, 0 bases at V and 3 bases at J, with 6 bases in the middle. CDR1 and CDR2 (germline): LGHNA, YSLEER. The CDR3 sequence is CASSQERLYEQYF. The CDR3 DNA reads as TGCGCCAGCAGCCAAGAAAGGCTCTACGAGCAGTACTTC.

The chain is built from TRBV7-2 and TRBJ2-7; tentative D call: TRBD2 (7 bases). With 6 bases removed from V and 0 bases from J, the gap between germline ends came to 21 bases. This CDR3 has 17 residues. CDR1 and CDR2 (germline): SGHTA, FQGNSA. In DNA form, the CDR3 reads TGTGCCAGCAGACGTTTGGGAGGGGGGGCAAGCTCCTACGAGCAGTACTTC. It encodes CASRRLGGGASSYEQYF.

This chain joins TRBV14 and TRBJ2-1; D remains ambiguous. Germline CDR1 is SGHDN and CDR2 is FVKESK. V was cut by 1 base and J by 9 bases, with 10 bases left in between. This CDR3 region has 13 residues. Here the CDR3 DNA reads TGTGCCAGCAGCCAAGCTCTTATCGGTGAGCAGTTCTTC. This gives the protein CASSQALIGEQFF. The whole variable domain, filled in from reference TRBV14 and TRBJ2-1, reads EAGVTQFPSHSVIEKGQTVTLRCDPISGHDNLYWYRRVMGKEIKFLLHFVKESKQDESGMPNNRFLAERTGGTYSTLKVQPAELEDSGVYFCASSQALIGEQFFGPGTRLTVL.

The V gene is TRBV4-2, the J gene TRBJ2-5, with D perhaps matching TRBD1 (5 bases). V lost 11 bases, J lost 2 bases, and 15 bases lay in between. Looked up from germline, CDR1 is LGHNA and CDR2 is YNFKEQ. This CDR3 region has 13 residues. CDR3 amino acids: CASARAVQETQYF. The CDR3 DNA reads TGTGCCTCTGCCAGGGCGGTACAAGAGACCCAGTACTTC.

The chain joins TRBV7-8 to TRBJ1-5; the match to TRBD1 covers 12 bases. The CDR3 extends over 19 amino acids. The V gene end was trimmed by 4 bases and the J gene end by 2 bases; junction bases not matched to a gene: 12. Per the germline V gene, CDR1 is SGHVS and CDR2 is FQNEAQ. The CDR3 DNA is TGTGCCAGCAGCTCCACTCCGGGACAGGGGGCTTGTTGCAATCAGCCCCAGCATTTT. Translating gives CASSSTPGQGACCNQPQHF.